These 18 T cell receptor beta chains originate from one sample sequenced in a study of T cell repertoires in cytomegalovirus infection. TCRdb reanalysed the reads using MiXCR and keeps one entry per CDR3 protein. This sample has 500,000 or so distinct CDR3 sequences; approximately 15% occur once, and the top ten carry approximately 24%. Sequenced: CD8+ T cells from PBMCs. Receptors were obtained from a human donor in good health (CMV status not recorded). Some clones in this sample may be carry-over from other donors' samples.

This clonotype was found many times. This rearrangement joins TRBV7-9 to TRBJ2-5; possibly TRBD1 or TRBD2 for D (5 bases each). The germline V gene has CDR1 SEHNR and CDR2 FQNEAQ (reference sequence). Trimming pared 7 bases from V and 4 bases from J, leaving 22 bases between. This CDR3 is 16 amino acids long. CDR3 amino acids: CASTHPGTRSPETQYF. For the CDR3, the DNA is TGTGCCAGCACGCACCCCGGGACGCGGTCTCCAGAGACCCAGTACTTC.

This clonotype was observed at least ten times. The V call is TRBV7-9, the J call TRBJ2-7; 10 nucleotides align to TRBD2. CDR1 SEHNR and CDR2 FQNEAQ come from the germline V gene (reference sequence). Trimming took 3 bases from V and 3 from J; bases not matched to a gene: 5. CDR3 length: 15 amino acids. The CDR3 coding sequence is TGTGCCAGCAGCTTCCTCACTAGCGGGGACTACGAGCAGTACTTC. As protein: CASSFLTSGDYEQYF.

This clonotype was observed at least ten times. J is TRBJ1-1 and V is TRBV7-6; D remains ambiguous. Trimming took off 1 base at V and 0 bases at J, with 3 bases between the two ends. The CDR3 consists of 13 residues. Germline CDR1 SGHVS, CDR2 FNYEAQ. Here the CDR3 DNA reads TGTGCCAGCAGCTTAGGGATGAACACTGAAGCTTTCTTT. Encoded protein: CASSLGMNTEAFF.

This sequence joins TRBV29-1 and TRBJ2-1, with a possible D match to TRBD2 (7 bases). CDR3 length equals 14 residues. Between the trimmed V and J ends, which lost 8 bases and 5 bases, there was a span of 19 bases. Germline CDR1 SQVTM, CDR2 ANQGSEA. This CDR3 reads CSTLTGRGHNEQFF. In DNA, the CDR3 is TGCAGCACCCTAACAGGGAGGGGACACAATGAGCAGTTCTTC.

The rearrangement joins TRBV28 to TRBJ2-7, with 8 positions matching TRBD1. The V segment lost 4 bases and the J segment 3 bases; nucleotides outside the gene matches: 8. In germline, CDR1 is MDHEN, CDR2 SYDVKM. The CDR3 consists of 15 residues. The CDR3 here is CASSSSGTGYYEQYF. The DNA for the CDR3 is TGTGCCAGCAGTTCTTCCGGGACAGGATACTACGAGCAGTACTTC.

This chain joins TRBV24-1 and TRBJ1-5, with D perhaps TRBD1 (5 bases). CDR3 length: 16 amino acids. V shed 2 bases and J shed 3 bases, with 13 bases lying between them. CDR1 and CDR2 (germline): KGHDR, SFDVKD. CDR3 in DNA: TGTGCCACCAGTGATTCCCGGGACGGTTTCAATCAGCCCCAGCATTTT. The encoded protein is CATSDSRDGFNQPQHF.

This clonotype was detected ten times or more. The J gene is TRBJ2-7, the V gene TRBV5-8, with 8 bases identical to TRBD1. This CDR3 has 14 amino acids. Germline assignment: CDR1 SGHTS and CDR2 YDEGEE. V gave up 4 bases and J gave up 3 bases; unmatched junction bases: 6. The CDR3 region has the DNA TGTGCCAGCAGCCCCGGACAGGGTCACTACGAGCAGTACTTC. Encoded protein: CASSPGQGHYEQYF.

The chain recombines TRBV5-4 with TRBJ2-7, with D perhaps TRBD1 or TRBD2 (5 bases each). Germline V gene lookup returns CDR1 SGHNT and CDR2 YYREEE (reference sequence). Between the trimmed V and J ends, which lost 3 bases and 2 bases, there was a span of 9 bases. The CDR3 totals 13 residues. For the CDR3, the DNA is TGTGCCAGCAGCTGGGACCTAACCTACGAGCAGTACTTC. Encoded protein: CASSWDLTYEQYF.

The chain uses TRBV9 and TRBJ2-1; maybe TRBD2 (5 bases). There are 14 residues in the CDR3. Germline values: CDR1 SGDLS, CDR2 YYNGEE. With 0 bases removed from V and 7 bases from J, the gap between germline ends came to 11 bases. The DNA of the CDR3 is TGTGCCAGCAGCGTAGGGACTGGGCTGAATGAGCAGTTCTTC. This codes for CASSVGTGLNEQFF.

The chain is built from TRBV4-1 and TRBJ2-1, with D uncertain. V was shortened by 1 base and J by 2 bases, with 12 bases between the two germline ends. Germline loops: CDR1 MGHRA, CDR2 YSYEKL. The length of the CDR3 is 16 residues. In DNA, the CDR3 is TGCGCCAGCAGCCAAGCCCACGGAGTGGCCTACAATGAGCAGTTCTTC. This gives the protein CASSQAHGVAYNEQFF.

This clonotype was recorded many times. V gene TRBV28 combines with J gene TRBJ1-1; 7 bases match TRBD1. The CDR3 has 15 amino acids. Germline trimming cut 2 bases from V and 3 bases from J; bases unmatched to any gene: 6. CDR1 is MDHEN and CDR2 is SYDVKM in the germline V gene. The CDR3 coding sequence is TGTGCCAGCAGTTTAACCAGACAGGGATACACTGAAGCTTTCTTT. This encodes CASSLTRQGYTEAFF.

In this sample, this clonotype turned up many times. This chain links TRBV5-4 with TRBJ2-1; D remains unclear. The length of the CDR3 is 13 residues. Germline CDR1 is SGHNT and CDR2 is YYREEE (reference sequence). Trimming left V 0 bases short and J 10 bases short, with 11 bases between. CDR3 sequence reads: CASSLAPVSEQFF. Written as DNA, the CDR3 is TGTGCCAGCAGCTTGGCTCCGGTTTCCGAGCAGTTCTTC.

This clonotype was detected many times. The gene calls are TRBV7-9 and TRBJ2-5; D is unclear. The V end lost 2 bases, the J end lost 3 bases, and 7 bases lay between the germline ends. Per germline, CDR1 SEHNR and CDR2 FQNEAQ (reference sequence). The CDR3 covers 13 residues. CDR3 region: CASSLRRKETQYF. CDR3 coding DNA: TGTGCCAGCAGCTTACGACGGAAAGAGACCCAGTACTTC.

The rearrangement uses TRBV27 and TRBJ1-2; tentative D call: TRBD1 (5 bases). The CDR3 runs to 13 residues. The germline CDR1 and CDR2 sequences are MNHEY and SMNVEV (reference sequence). V shed 6 bases and J shed 8 bases, with 16 bases lying between them. The CDR3 spells CASSSGPLVGYTF. The CDR3 DNA follows: TGTGCCAGCAGCTCGGGACCGCTGGTCGGCTACACCTTC.

The chain is built from TRBV4-1 and TRBJ2-1; a weak D match, TRBD2 (7 bases). The CDR3 has 16 amino acids. CDR1 is MGHRA and CDR2 is YSYEKL in the germline V gene. V lost 5 bases, J lost 3 bases, and 17 bases lay in between. The CDR3 region has the DNA TGCGCCAGCAGCTTTCCGGGCGGGGGCGGCTACAATGAGCAGTTCTTC. Translated, it gives CASSFPGGGGYNEQFF.

This clonotype was seen more than once but under ten times. The V gene is TRBV9, the J gene TRBJ2-1; 8 bases are a match to TRBD2. With 0 bases clipped from V and 10 bases from J, the junction kept 12 bases outside the gene matches. The CDR3 runs 16 residues. Germline CDR1 and CDR2: SGDLS and YYNGEE. CDR3 amino acids: CASSVGLAGLLLEQFF. CDR3 sequence (DNA): TGTGCCAGCAGCGTAGGGCTAGCGGGTCTTTTGTTGGAGCAGTTCTTC.

In its sample, this clonotype was seen a few times. This may arise from a read error, as a much more abundant clone is one base away. The CDR3 carries no conserved terminal phenylalanine or tryptophan, so it likely arises from a read error. This chain links TRBV7-6 with TRBJ2-5; D is perhaps TRBD1 (6 bases). In germline, CDR1 is SGHVS, CDR2 FNYEAQ. Trimming left V 5 bases short and J 0 bases short, with 10 bases between. The CDR3 contains 14 residues. Written as DNA, the CDR3 is TGTGCCAGCAGCCGCGACAGGCACCAAGAGACCCAGTACTTA. This codes for CASSRDRHQETQYL.

V usage is TRBV7-9 and J usage is TRBJ2-3; possibly TRBD1 for D (6 bases). The J call is uncertain, as TRBJ1-5 better fits the DNA end. This CDR3 comprises 18 residues. Looked up from germline, CDR1 is SEHNR and CDR2 is FQNEAQ (reference sequence). CDR3 nucleotides: TGTGCCAGCAGCTCCCCCGAACAGGGAGAGGTAATCGGGGATACGCAGCATTTT. This translates into CASSSPEQGEVIGDTQHF.